The clone carrying this T cell receptor (beta chain) appeared many times. This record belongs to a study of T cells in Graves' hyperthyroidism and ophthalmopathy. Regions amplified from RNA transcripts were the TCR beta CDR3 regions. The HTBI primer set served for first-round RT-PCR of the TCR CDR3. MiXCR, applied by TCRdb to the multiplex PCR reads, yields one record per CDR3 protein. The sample shows about 420,000 distinct CDR3 sequences, roughly an eighth of them seen only once. An absence of ophthalmopathy progression within 18 months meant stable Graves' hyperthyroidism. Sequencing was done on a sample of blood. This clonotype was obtained from a woman in her late teens or twenties with Graves' hyperthyroidism.

The DNA for the CDR3 is TGTGCCACCTCAACAGGGTACTACGAGCAGTACTTC. Translated: CATSTGYYEQYF. This chain connects TRBV2 to TRBJ2-7; D possibly corresponds to TRBD1 (6 bases). The CDR3 covers 12 residues. Trimming took 10 bases from V and 3 from J, leaving 13 bases between them. Germline values: CDR1 SNHLY, CDR2 FYNNEI.